This is a list of T cell receptor beta chains from one sample in a study of cytomegalovirus exposure and HLA in healthy donors. Clones were read by immunoSEQ multiplex PCR, and TCRdb kept only the in-frame ones, dropping some. Of hundreds of thousands of clones listed, roughly 85% are singletons. Input material: PBMCs. The receptors originated from a woman aged 18-29 years in good health and CMV-seronegative. The CDR3 runs from the conserved cysteine through the conserved F or W.

TRBV28,16,CASLTSSRGRRQPQHF
TRBV5-1,14,CASSRTGIGEKLFF
TRBV5-1,16,CASSDAGGTWDYEQYF
TRBV28,14,CASSASGRGYEQYF
TRBV28,16,CASRKQGAGGNQPQHF
TRBV5-6,15,CASSLGVGGYTEAFF
TRBV7-9,15,CASLEQGAMNTEAFF
TRBV28,12,CASSDRREKLFF
TRBV6-1,15,CASTWDRLYSETQYF
TRBV27,14,CASSPRTGPDTQYF
TRBV11-2,16,CASSLVLAGGRETQYF
TRBV5-1,14,CASSLGTKGEKLFF
TRBV28,15,CASSLSHRARGEAFF
TRBV6-5,15,CASREDRGLHNEQFF
TRBV7-9,15,CASSLGTVINYGYTF
TRBV6-5,11,CAARGGNEQFF
TRBV5-1,17,CASSLGAVGGPYNEQFF
TRBV4-1,16,CASSQVTSGTFGEQYF
TRBV5-1,14,CASSEDRGYYEQYF
TRBV4-1,15,CASSQARGAPYGYTF
TRBV27,14,CASRVLAGAYEQYF
TRBV21-1,14,CASIRQSSLHEQYF
TRBV27,16,CATRSLAGGPAYEQYF
TRBV7-7,13,CASSLGTAETQYF
TRBV29-1,14,CSVKRQGNNYGYTF
TRBV28,12,CASRTGTDTQYF
TRBV27,13,CASSLAGGFEQYF
TRBV29-1,13,CSVRTGPNQPQHF
TRBV28,17,CASSPGTSGRWLDTQYF
TRBV11-2,13,CASSLHATYEQYF
TRBV9,15,CASSVAGGITDTQYF
TRBV5-1,19,CASSLPPGLAGGPEETQYF
TRBV6-6,15,CASSYKVGLAETQYF
TRBV6-6,14,CASTLQGSLYEQYF
TRBV4-1,15,CASSQGLDAYNEQYF
TRBV19,15,CASSPGTGGNQPQHF
TRBV28,14,CASSLWSRAEKLFF
TRBV15,15,CATSREAGAYNEQFF
TRBV7-3,17,CASSLRGLAGSAGELFF
TRBV4-1,16,CASTSESGGSYNEQFF